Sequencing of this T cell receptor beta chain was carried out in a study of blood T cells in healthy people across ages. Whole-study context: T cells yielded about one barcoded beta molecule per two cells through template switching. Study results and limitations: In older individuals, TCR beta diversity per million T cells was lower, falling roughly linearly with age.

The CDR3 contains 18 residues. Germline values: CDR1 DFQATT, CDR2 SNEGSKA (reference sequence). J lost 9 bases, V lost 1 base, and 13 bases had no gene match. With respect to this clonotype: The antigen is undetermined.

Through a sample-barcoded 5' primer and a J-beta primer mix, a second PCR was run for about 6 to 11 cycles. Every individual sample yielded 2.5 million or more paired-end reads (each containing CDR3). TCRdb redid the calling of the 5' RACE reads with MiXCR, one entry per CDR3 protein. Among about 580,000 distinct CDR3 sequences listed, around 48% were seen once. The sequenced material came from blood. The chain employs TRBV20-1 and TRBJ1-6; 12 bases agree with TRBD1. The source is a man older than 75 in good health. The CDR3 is CSARGDRGLRSFSSPLHF. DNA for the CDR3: TGCAGTGCTAGAGGGGACAGGGGGCTGAGATCGTTCAGTTCACCCCTCCACTTT.